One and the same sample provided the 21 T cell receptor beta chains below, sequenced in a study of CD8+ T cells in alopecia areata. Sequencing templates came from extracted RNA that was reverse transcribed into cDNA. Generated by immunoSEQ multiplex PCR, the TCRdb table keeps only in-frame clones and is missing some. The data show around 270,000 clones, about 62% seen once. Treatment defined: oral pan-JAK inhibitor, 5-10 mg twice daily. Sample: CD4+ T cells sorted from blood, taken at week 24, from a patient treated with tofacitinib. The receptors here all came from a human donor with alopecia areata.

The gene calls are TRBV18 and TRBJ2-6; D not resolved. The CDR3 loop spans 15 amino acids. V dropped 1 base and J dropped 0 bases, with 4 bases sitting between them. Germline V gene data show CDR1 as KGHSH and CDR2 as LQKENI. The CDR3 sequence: CASSPQASGANVLTF. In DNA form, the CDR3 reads TGTGCCAGCTCACCACAAGCCTCTGGGGCCAACGTCCTGACTTTC.

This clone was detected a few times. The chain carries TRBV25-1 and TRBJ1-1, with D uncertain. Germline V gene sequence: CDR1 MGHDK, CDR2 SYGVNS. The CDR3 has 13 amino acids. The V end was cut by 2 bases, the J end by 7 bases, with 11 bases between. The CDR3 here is CASSEPPGNEAFF. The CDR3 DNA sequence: TGTGCCAGCAGTGAACCCCCGGGGAATGAAGCTTTCTTT.

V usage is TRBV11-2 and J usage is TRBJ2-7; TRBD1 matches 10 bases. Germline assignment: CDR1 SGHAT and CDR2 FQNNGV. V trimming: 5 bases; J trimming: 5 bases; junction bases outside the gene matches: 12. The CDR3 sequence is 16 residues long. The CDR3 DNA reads TGTGCCAGCAGCCCCTTGGGGGGGACAGGGGTCAACGAGCAGTACTTC. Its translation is CASSPLGGTGVNEQYF.

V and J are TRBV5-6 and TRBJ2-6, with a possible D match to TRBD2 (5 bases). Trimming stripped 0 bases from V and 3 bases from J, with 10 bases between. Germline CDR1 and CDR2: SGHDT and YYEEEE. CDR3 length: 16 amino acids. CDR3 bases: TGTGCCAGCAGCTTGGCCATGGGGAGTGGGGCCAACGTCCTGACTTTC. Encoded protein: CASSLAMGSGANVLTF.

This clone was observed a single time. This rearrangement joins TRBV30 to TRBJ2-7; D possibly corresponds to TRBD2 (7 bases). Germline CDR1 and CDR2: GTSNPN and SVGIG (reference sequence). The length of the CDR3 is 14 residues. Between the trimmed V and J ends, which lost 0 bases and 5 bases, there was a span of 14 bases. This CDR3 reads CAWSVRGARDEQYF. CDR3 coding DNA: TGTGCCTGGAGTGTACGGGGGGCTAGGGACGAGCAGTACTTC.

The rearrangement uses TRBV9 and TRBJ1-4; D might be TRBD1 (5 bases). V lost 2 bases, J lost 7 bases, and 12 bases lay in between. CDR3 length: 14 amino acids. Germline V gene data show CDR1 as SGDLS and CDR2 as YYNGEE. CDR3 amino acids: CASSVGTVGEKLFF. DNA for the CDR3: TGTGCCAGCAGCGTCGGGACGGTCGGTGAAAAACTGTTTTTT.

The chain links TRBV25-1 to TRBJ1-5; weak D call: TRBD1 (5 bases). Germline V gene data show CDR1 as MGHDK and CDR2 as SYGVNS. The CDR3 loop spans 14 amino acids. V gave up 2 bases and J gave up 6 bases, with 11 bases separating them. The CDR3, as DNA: TGTGCCAGCAGTGAAATAGGTACAGGTCAGCCCCAGCATTTT. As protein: CASSEIGTGQPQHF.

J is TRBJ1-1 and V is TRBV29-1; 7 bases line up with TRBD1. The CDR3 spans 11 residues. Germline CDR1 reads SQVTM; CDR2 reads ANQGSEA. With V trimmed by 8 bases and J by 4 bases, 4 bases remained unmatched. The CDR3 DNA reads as TGCAGCTTCAGGGGGGGCACTGAAGCTTTCTTT. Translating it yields CSFRGGTEAFF.

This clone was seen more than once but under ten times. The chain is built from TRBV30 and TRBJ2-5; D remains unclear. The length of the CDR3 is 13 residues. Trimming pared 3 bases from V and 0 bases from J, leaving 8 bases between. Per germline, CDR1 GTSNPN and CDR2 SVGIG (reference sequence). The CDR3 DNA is TGTGCCTGGAGGGGATGGGACCAAGAGACCCAGTACTTC. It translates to CAWRGWDQETQYF.

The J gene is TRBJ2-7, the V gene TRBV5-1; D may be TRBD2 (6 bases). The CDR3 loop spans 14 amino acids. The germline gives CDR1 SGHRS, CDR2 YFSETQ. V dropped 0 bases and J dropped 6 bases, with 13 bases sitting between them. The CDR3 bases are TGCGCCAGCAGCTTGGGGCTCGCTAGCGTCGAGCAGTACTTC. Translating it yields CASSLGLASVEQYF.

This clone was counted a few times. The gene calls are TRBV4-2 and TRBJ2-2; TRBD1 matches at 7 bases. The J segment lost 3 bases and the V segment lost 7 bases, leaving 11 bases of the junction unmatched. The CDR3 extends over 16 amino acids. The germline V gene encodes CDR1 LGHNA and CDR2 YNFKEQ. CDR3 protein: CASNRDEGADTGELFF. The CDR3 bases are TGTGCCAGCAACCGGGACGAGGGGGCTGACACCGGGGAGCTGTTTTTT.

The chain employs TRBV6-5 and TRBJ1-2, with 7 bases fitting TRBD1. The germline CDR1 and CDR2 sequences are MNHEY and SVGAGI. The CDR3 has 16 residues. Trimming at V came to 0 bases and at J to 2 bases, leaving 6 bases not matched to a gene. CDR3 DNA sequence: TGTGCCAGCAGTTACTCTACTCCGACAGGGAACTATGGCTACACCTTC. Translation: CASSYSTPTGNYGYTF.

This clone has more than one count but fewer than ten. The CDR3 DNA reads as TGTGCCAGCAGTTCCTTCATCCCGGGACAGGGGTCAAGTACCGGGGAGCTGTTTTTT. This translates into CASSSFIPGQGSSTGELFF. The chain joins TRBV28 to TRBJ2-2; 10 bases are a match to TRBD1. The V gene's germline CDR1 is MDHEN and CDR2 SYDVKM. Unmatched junction bases numbered 16, after V lost 4 bases and J lost 5 bases. CDR3 length: 19 residues.

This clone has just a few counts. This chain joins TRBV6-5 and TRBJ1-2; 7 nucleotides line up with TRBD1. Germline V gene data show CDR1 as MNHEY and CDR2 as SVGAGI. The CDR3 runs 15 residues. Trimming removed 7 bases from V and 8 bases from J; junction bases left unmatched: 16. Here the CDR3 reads CASTPQGDRVRGYTF. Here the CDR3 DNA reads TGTGCCAGCACTCCACAGGGTGACAGGGTGCGAGGCTACACCTTC.

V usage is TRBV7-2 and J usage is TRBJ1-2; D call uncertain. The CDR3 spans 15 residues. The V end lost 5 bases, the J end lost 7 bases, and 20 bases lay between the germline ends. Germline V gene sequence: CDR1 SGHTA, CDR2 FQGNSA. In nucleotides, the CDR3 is TGTGCCAGCAGCCACCGGGAGCGATATAGCATTGGCTACACCTTC. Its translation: CASSHRERYSIGYTF.

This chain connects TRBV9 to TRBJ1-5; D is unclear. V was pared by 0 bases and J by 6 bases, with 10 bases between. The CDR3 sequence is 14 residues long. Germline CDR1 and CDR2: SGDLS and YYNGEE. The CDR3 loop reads CASSVGPPPQPQHF. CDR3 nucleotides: TGTGCCAGCAGCGTAGGCCCACCGCCTCAGCCCCAGCATTTT.

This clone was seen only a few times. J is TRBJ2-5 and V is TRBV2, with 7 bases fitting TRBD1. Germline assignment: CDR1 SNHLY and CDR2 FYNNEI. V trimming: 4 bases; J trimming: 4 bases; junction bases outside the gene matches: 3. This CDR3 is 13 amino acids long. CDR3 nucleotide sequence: TGTGCCAGCAGTGGGGACAGCAGAGAGACCCAGTACTTC. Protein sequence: CASSGDSRETQYF. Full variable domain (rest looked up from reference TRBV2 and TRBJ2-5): EPEVTQTPSHQVTQMGQEVILRCVPISNHLYFYWYRQILGQKVEFLVSFYNNEISEKSEIFDDQFSVERPDGSNFTLKIRSTKLEDSAMYFCASSGDSRETQYFGPGTRLLVL.

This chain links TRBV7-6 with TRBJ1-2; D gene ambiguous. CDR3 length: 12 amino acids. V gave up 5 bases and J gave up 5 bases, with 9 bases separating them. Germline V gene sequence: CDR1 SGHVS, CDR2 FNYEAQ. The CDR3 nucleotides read TGTGCCAGCAGCCGCCTCAGTTATGGCTACACCTTC. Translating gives CASSRLSYGYTF.

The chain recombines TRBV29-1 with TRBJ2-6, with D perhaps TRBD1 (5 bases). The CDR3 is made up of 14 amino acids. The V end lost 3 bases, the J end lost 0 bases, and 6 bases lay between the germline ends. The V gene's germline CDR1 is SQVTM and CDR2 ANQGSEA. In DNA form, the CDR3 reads TGCAGCGTTGAGGGGCTCTCTGGGGCCAACGTCCTGACTTTC. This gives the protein CSVEGLSGANVLTF.

CDR3 amino acids: CSVEAGGTWTEAFF. The CDR3 DNA reads as TGCAGCGTTGAGGCAGGCGGAACGTGGACTGAAGCTTTCTTT. This sequence joins TRBV29-1 and TRBJ1-1; D unresolved. CDR1 SQVTM and CDR2 ANQGSEA come from the germline V gene. V was cut by 3 bases and J by 5 bases, with 16 bases left in between. The CDR3 length is 14 residues.

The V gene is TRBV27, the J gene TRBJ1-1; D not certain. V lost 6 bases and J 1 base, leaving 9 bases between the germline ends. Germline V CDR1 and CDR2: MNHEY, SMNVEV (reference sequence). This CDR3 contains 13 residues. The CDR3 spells CASSTRGNTEAFF. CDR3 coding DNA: TGTGCCAGCAGCACTCGGGGGAACACTGAAGCTTTCTTT.